A single sample is the source of the 21 T cell receptor beta chains below, sequenced in a study of blood T cell repertoires in COVID-19. Generated by immunoSEQ multiplex PCR, the TCRdb table keeps only in-frame clones and is missing some. The data contain approximately 150,000 clones, around 87% of them singletons. Material: peripheral blood. The origin of the receptors is a woman of 80 years or more with COVID-19, enrolled during active disease.

The chain uses TRBV7-9 and TRBJ2-5, with 10 bases lining up with TRBD1. With V trimmed by 5 bases and J by 3 bases, 6 bases remained unmatched. This CDR3 region has 15 residues. From germline, CDR1 is SEHNR and CDR2 FQNEAQ (reference sequence). CDR3 sequence reads: CASSRQGAMKETQYF. CDR3 bases: TGTGCCAGCAGCCGACAGGGGGCGATGAAAGAGACCCAGTACTTC.

This clone has a single count. This chain connects TRBV3-1 (or the pseudogene TRBV3-2) to TRBJ2-7; D remains unclear. The CDR3 contains 12 residues. Germline V gene lookup returns CDR1 LGHDT and CDR2 YNNKEL (reference sequence). The V end lost 0 bases, the J end lost 3 bases, and 3 bases lay between the germline ends. In DNA form, the CDR3 reads TGTGCCAGCAGCCAAGACTACTACGAGCAGTACTTC. It is translated as CASSQDYYEQYF.

This chain joins TRBV5-1 and TRBJ2-3; 7 bases map to TRBD1. The CDR3 is made up of 14 amino acids. CDR1 is SGHRS and CDR2 is YFSETQ in the germline V gene. Trimming took 2 bases from V and 2 from J; bases not matched to a gene: 2. The CDR3 region has the DNA TGCGCCAGCAGCTTTGGACAGGACACAGATACGCAGTATTTT. Translating gives CASSFGQDTDTQYF.

CDR3 loop: CASSQDRLNEKLFF. CDR3 DNA sequence: TGTGCCAGCAGCCAGGACAGGTTAAATGAAAAACTGTTTTTT. The V call is TRBV4-2, the J call TRBJ1-4, with 7 bases matching TRBD1. Germline loops: CDR1 LGHNA, CDR2 YNFKEQ. The trim removed 3 bases at V and 5 bases at J, leaving 3 bases unmatched. The CDR3 has 14 residues.

The chain has TRBV29-1 and TRBJ1-2; 8 nucleotides match TRBD1. Unmatched junction bases numbered 13, after V lost 5 bases and J lost 2 bases. Germline V lookup: CDR1 SQVTM, CDR2 ANQGSEA. CDR3 length equals 16 residues. The CDR3 DNA reads as TGCAGCGTTACCCCGGGACAGGTTCAAGGGAACTATGGCTACACCTTC. It translates to CSVTPGQVQGNYGYTF. Looking up the rest from reference TRBV29-1 and TRBJ1-2 gives the full variable domain: SAVISQKPSRDICQRGTSLTIQCQVDSQVTMMFWYRQQPGQSLTLIATANQGSEATYESGFVIDKFPISRPNLTFSTLTVSNMSPEDSSIYLCSVTPGQVQGNYGYTFGSGTRLTVV.

This clone was seen a few times. The chain is built from TRBV5-1 and TRBJ2-2; TRBD1 aligns across 7 bases. Trimming at V came to 4 bases and at J to 6 bases, leaving 6 bases not matched to a gene. Germline loops: CDR1 SGHRS, CDR2 YFSETQ. The CDR3 is 14 residues long. The CDR3 reads CASSGTVTAGELFF. The CDR3 nucleotides are TGCGCCAGCAGCGGGACAGTGACAGCCGGGGAGCTGTTTTTT.

The chain links TRBV24-1 to TRBJ2-5; perhaps TRBD2 as D (6 bases). The CDR3 sequence is 16 residues long. V lost 3 bases and J lost 0, with 13 bases in between. Germline CDR1 and CDR2: KGHDR and SFDVKD. CDR3 residues: CATSDPLPGDQETQYF. CDR3 DNA: TGTGCCACCAGTGATCCCCTGCCGGGGGACCAAGAGACCCAGTACTTC.

CDR3 DNA sequence: TGTGCCAGCGCGGTAGCGGGAGGGCTCGGGGAGCTGTTTTTT. Its translation: CASAVAGGLGELFF. The chain links TRBV27 to TRBJ2-2; TRBD2 agrees at 11 bases. The CDR3 contains 14 residues. CDR1 is MNHEY, CDR2 SMNVEV, per germline (reference sequence). V dropped 8 bases and J dropped 7; count of bases not matched to a gene: 6.

V is TRBV28 and J is TRBJ2-3, with 10 bases matching TRBD2. Germline V CDR1 and CDR2: MDHEN, SYDVKM. Losses at the gene ends were 6 bases for V and 3 bases for J; bases not matched to a gene: 3. The CDR3 covers 14 residues. The CDR3 nucleotides read TGTGCCAGCAGGACGACTAGCGGGACAGATACGCAGTATTTT. Protein sequence: CASRTTSGTDTQYF.

Here the CDR3 reads CASRPTGGVGEQYF. For the CDR3, the DNA is TGTGCCAGCAGACCGACAGGGGGCGTGGGCGAGCAGTACTTC. V gene TRBV28 combines with J gene TRBJ2-7; 10 bases fit TRBD1. The germline V gene encodes CDR1 MDHEN and CDR2 SYDVKM. Germline trimming cut 6 bases from V and 6 bases from J; bases unmatched to any gene: 8. The CDR3 runs to 14 residues.

The gene calls are TRBV24-1 and TRBJ2-3, with D unclear. This CDR3 has 14 amino acids. Looked up from germline, CDR1 is KGHDR and CDR2 is SFDVKD. The ends were cut back, 0 bases at V and 4 bases at J, with 7 bases in the middle. CDR3: CATSDLLTPDTQYF. The CDR3 DNA follows: TGTGCCACCAGTGATTTGCTAACCCCAGATACGCAGTATTTT.

The V and J genes are TRBV20-1 and TRBJ1-6; D not resolved. Looked up from germline, CDR1 is DFQATT and CDR2 is SNEGSKA (reference sequence). The CDR3 runs to 16 residues. V lost 3 bases and J lost 0, with 12 bases in between. The CDR3 spells CSASRSASSYNSPLHF. The CDR3 coding sequence is TGCAGTGCTAGTAGGAGTGCGAGCTCCTATAATTCACCCCTCCACTTT.

V gene TRBV5-6 combines with J gene TRBJ1-1; TRBD1 matches at 10 bases. V shed 3 bases, J shed 5 bases, and the junction held 1 base outside the gene matches. CDR3 length equals 13 residues. Germline CDR1 reads SGHDT; CDR2 reads YYEEEE. This CDR3 is CASSWTGGTEAFF. CDR3 nucleotide sequence: TGTGCCAGCAGCTGGACAGGGGGGACTGAAGCTTTCTTT.

This rearrangement joins TRBV5-8 to TRBJ2-1, with D possibly matching TRBD1 (6 bases). The CDR3 has 15 amino acids. V lost 3 bases, J lost 6 bases, and 16 bases lay in between. Germline V gene lookup returns CDR1 SGHTS and CDR2 YDEGEE. The CDR3: CASSSLMTGSNEQFF. In DNA form, the CDR3 reads TGTGCCAGCAGCTCCCTTATGACAGGTTCCAATGAGCAGTTCTTC.

The rearrangement uses TRBV12-3 or TRBV12-4 and TRBJ2-1; tentatively, D is TRBD2 (6 bases). The CDR3 runs to 13 residues. The V end was cut by 3 bases, the J end by 9 bases, with 12 bases between. DNA for the CDR3: TGTGCCAGCAGTTTGTTGGGGGGTGTTGAGCAGTTCTTC. Residues: CASSLLGGVEQFF.

This clone has more than one count but fewer than ten. This chain uses TRBV20-1 with TRBJ2-1, with 11 bases identical to TRBD2. Germline assignment: CDR1 DFQATT and CDR2 SNEGSKA (reference sequence). V dropped 3 bases and J dropped 9; count of bases not matched to a gene: 10. There are 15 residues in the CDR3. The CDR3: CSASASGRLRSEQFF. The DNA of the CDR3 is TGCAGTGCTAGTGCTAGCGGGAGGCTTAGGAGTGAGCAGTTCTTC.

The chain recombines TRBV12-3 or TRBV12-4 with TRBJ2-7; D ambiguous. The CDR3 runs 11 residues. V was shortened by 4 bases and J by 3 bases, with 4 bases between the two germline ends. CDR3 coding DNA: TGTGCCAGCAGTTCGTACTACGAGCAGTACTTC. Translating it yields CASSSYYEQYF.

This clone turned up a few times. CDR3 residues: CASSPHRVGNQPQHF. CDR3 sequence (DNA): TGTGCCAGTAGCCCTCACAGGGTGGGGAATCAGCCCCAGCATTTT. The chain has TRBV19 and TRBJ1-5; tentatively, D is TRBD1 (6 bases). CDR3 length: 15 amino acids. Trimming cost V 6 bases and J 4 bases, with 16 bases left between them. The V gene's germline CDR1 is LNHDA and CDR2 SQIVND (reference sequence). The whole variable domain, filled in from reference TRBV19 and TRBJ1-5, reads DGGITQSPKYLFRKEGQNVTLSCEQNLNHDAMYWYRQDPGQGLRLIYYSQIVNDFQKGDIAEGYSVSREKKESFPLTVTSAQKNPTAFYLCASSPHRVGNQPQHFGDGTRLSIL.

This clone was counted a few times. The chain uses TRBV5-1 and TRBJ2-5; D remains ambiguous. V lost 5 bases and J lost 1, with 9 bases in between. In germline, CDR1 is SGHRS, CDR2 YFSETQ. The CDR3 is 13 amino acids. As DNA, the CDR3 is TGCGCCAGCAGTCTGGCAACCCAAGAGACCCAGTACTTC. It is translated as CASSLATQETQYF.

The CDR3 loop is CASSRQGDYEQYF. As DNA, the CDR3 is TGTGCCAGTAGTAGACAGGGAGACTACGAGCAGTACTTC. The chain carries TRBV19 and TRBJ2-7, with 7 bases lining up with TRBD1. J lost 3 bases, V lost 4 bases, and 3 bases had no gene match. The CDR3 has 13 amino acids. Germline V CDR1 and CDR2: LNHDA, SQIVND (reference sequence).

The chain couples TRBV6-5 to TRBJ2-7; the match to TRBD2 covers 8 bases. The germline V gene encodes CDR1 MNHEY and CDR2 SVGAGI. This CDR3 contains 15 residues. The ends lost 5 bases at V and 3 bases at J; junction bases unmatched: 9. DNA for the CDR3: TGTGCCAGCAGTCCCCTTATGGCGGGAGGCTACGAGCAGTACTTC. Its protein product is CASSPLMAGGYEQYF.